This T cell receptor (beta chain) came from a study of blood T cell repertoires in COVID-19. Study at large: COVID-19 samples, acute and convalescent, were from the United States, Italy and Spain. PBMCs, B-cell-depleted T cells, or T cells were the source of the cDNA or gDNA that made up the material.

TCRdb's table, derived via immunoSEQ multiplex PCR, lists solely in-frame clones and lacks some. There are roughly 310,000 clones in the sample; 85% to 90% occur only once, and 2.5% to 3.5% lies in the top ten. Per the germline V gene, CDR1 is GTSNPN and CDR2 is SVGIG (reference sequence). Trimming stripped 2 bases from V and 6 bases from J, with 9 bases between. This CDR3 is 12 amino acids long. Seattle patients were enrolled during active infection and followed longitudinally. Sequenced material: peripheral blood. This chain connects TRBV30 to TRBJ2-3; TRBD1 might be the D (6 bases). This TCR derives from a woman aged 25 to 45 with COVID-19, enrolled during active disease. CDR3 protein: CAWSLQGDTQYF. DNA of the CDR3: TGTGCCTGGAGTCTCCAGGGGGATACGCAGTATTTT. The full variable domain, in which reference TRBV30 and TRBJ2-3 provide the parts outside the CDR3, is SQTIHQWPATLVQPVGSPLSLECTVEGTSNPNLYWYRQAAGRGLQLLFYSVGIGQISSEVPQNLSASRPQDRQFILSSKKLLLSDSGFYLCAWSLQGDTQYFGPGTRLTVL.